This T cell receptor beta chain derives from a study of identical twins. Each CDR3 protein is one row after TCRdb ran MiXCR on the 5' RACE reads. The table includes about 530,000 distinct CDR3 sequences, approximately 20% detected once. This clonotype occurred a few times. What it binds is not known. CDR1 is SGHNT, CDR2 YENEEA, per germline. The CDR3 sequence is 14 residues long. Trimming shortened V by 3 bases and J by 0 bases, and 3 bases separated the two germline ends. Whole-study findings and limits: It was cross-sectional statistical analysis, not following the same donors, that the conclusions relied on.

Another study also made use of these data, one on yellow fever vaccine responses in identical twins.

The chain combines TRBV11-3 with TRBJ2-6; D remains unclear. The clonotype comes from a woman under 30 in good health. The sequenced material came from CD4+ T cells sorted from blood. CDR3 coding DNA: TGTGCCAGCAGCTTTAACTCTGGGGCCAACGTCCTGACTTTC. Its translation is CASSFNSGANVLTF.